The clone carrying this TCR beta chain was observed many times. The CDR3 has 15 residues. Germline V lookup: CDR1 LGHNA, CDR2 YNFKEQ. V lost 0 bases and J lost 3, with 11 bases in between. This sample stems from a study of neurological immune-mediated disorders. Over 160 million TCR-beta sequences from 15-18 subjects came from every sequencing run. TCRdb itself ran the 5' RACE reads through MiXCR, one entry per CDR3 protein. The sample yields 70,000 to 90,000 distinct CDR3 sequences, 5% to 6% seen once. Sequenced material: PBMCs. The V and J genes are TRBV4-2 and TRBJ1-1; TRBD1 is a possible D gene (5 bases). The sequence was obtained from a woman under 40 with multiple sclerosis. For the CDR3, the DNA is TGTGCCAGCAGCCAAGATGGGGGGGATGACACTGAAGCTTTCTTT. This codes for CASSQDGGDDTEAFF.